This TCR beta chain was observed in a study of T cells in Graves' hyperthyroidism and ophthalmopathy. What was amplified from RNA transcripts were TCR beta CDR3 regions. The HTBI primer set was used in a first-round RT-PCR of the TCR CDR3. Using its own MiXCR run on the multiplex PCR reads, TCRdb lists one record per CDR3 protein. The sample carries more than 500,000 distinct CDR3 sequences, 46% recorded once. The germline gives CDR1 LGHDT, CDR2 YNNKEL (reference sequence). The CDR3 runs to 12 residues. The V end lost 1 base, the J end lost 11 bases, and 11 bases lay between the germline ends. This clonotype was sampled from an adult woman with Graves' disease, either hyperthyroidism or ophthalmopathy (not recorded which). The sample comprised peripheral blood or thyroid tissue (not recorded which). The rearrangement joins TRBV3-1 to TRBJ1-1; a weak D match, TRBD1 (5 bases). CDR3: CASSQGGNRAFF. The CDR3 bases are TGTGCCAGCAGCCAAGGGGGGAATCGGGCTTTCTTT.